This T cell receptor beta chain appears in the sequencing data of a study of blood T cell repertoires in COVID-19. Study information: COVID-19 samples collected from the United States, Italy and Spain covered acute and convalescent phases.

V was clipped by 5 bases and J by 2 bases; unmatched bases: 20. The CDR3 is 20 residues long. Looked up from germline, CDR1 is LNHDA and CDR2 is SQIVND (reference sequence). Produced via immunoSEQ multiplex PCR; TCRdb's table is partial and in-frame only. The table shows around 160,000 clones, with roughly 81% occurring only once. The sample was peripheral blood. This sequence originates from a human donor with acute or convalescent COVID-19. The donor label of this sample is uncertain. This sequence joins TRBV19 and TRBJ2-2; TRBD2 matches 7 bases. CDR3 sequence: CASSRGVSLARGRNTGELFF. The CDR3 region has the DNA TGTGCCAGTAGTCGGGGGGTTTCGTTAGCGAGGGGTCGAAACACCGGGGAGCTGTTTTTT.